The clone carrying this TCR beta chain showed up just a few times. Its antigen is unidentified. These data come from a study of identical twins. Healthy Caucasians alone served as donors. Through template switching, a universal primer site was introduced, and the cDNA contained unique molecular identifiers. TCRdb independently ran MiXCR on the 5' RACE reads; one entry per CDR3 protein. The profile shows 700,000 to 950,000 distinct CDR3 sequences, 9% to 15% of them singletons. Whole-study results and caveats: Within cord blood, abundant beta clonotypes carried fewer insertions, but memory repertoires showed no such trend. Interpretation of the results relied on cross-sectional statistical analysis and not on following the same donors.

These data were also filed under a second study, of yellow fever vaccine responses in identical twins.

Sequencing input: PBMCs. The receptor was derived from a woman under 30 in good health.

In DNA form, the CDR3 reads TGCGCCAGCAGCTCTACGTCAACCGGGACAGGGGTCGTCGATCCCTACGAGCAGTACTTC. Amino acid sequence: CASSSTSTGTGVVDPYEQYF. The V call is TRBV5-1, the J call TRBJ2-7; 10 bases fit TRBD1. Germline loops: CDR1 SGHRS, CDR2 YFSETQ. V shed 3 bases, J shed 2 bases, and the junction held 20 bases outside the gene matches. The CDR3 is made up of 20 amino acids.